This TCR beta chain comes out of a study of blood T cell repertoires in COVID-19 (dated by TCRdb to the early 2020s). At the level of the whole study: Collaborator samples came from the United States, Italy and Spain and covered acute and convalescent phases of COVID-19. A de-identified subject ID, COVID-19 status, age in years and sex were almost always included in the sample metadata. The prospective study material was composed of cDNA or gDNA derived from T cells, B-cell-depleted T cells, or PBMCs. Where HLA class I and class II types were available, the types were taken from metadata supplied by the sample provider, not from assay-based typing. The repertoires were released in a freely available public database meant as a resource for research on the immune response to SARS-CoV-2. The samples were drawn from the first 160 participants of the ongoing ImmuneRACE study and from 1,254 subjects provided by 6 global collaborators. Deeply sampled blood TCRbeta repertoires from subjects exposed to, actively infected with, or recovered from COVID-19 were included in the dataset. General study outcomes and caveats: The amount of clinical and demographic metadata varied by source and participant and was provided uncurated.

Whole blood was collected in K2EDTA tubes by collaborating institutions according to the institutions' own protocols. For TCRbeta analysis, collaborator samples were shipped as frozen whole blood, as isolated PBMCs, or as DNA extracted from either sample type. TCRbeta CDR3 regions were amplified from genomic DNA by means of the immunoSEQ Assay, a bias-controlled multiplex PCR. In the authors' own workflow: The number of nucleated cells in each sample was estimated by amplification of reference gene primers within the assay. Sequence reads were collapsed and filtered to measure the absolute abundance of every unique TCRbeta CDR3 rearrangement. For each sample, productive Simpson clonality was calculated by taking the square root of Simpson's diversity index across productive rearrangements. Drawn from immuneACCESS, this table holds only the in-frame rearrangements with V and J called that TCRdb kept. Clones are partly lost; checked studies trace under half to an unresolved V gene and leave the rest unexplained. That table gives V, J and clone size, and the DNA gave D and trimming. For this sample the table gives roughly 100,000 clones, of which over 75% were detected only once. Together, the top ten hold about a sixth of the sample.

As concerns this clone: The antigen it recognizes is unknown. No much larger clonotype is one base removed from it; base qualities were not supplied.

This sequence originates from a human donor in a cohort sampled during active COVID-19. Material: peripheral blood.

The nucleotides are TGTGCCAGCAGTTCTATAGACAGGGATTGGGAACACGAGCAGTACTTC. Its protein reads: CASSSIDRDWEHEQYF. The chain joins TRBV28 to TRBJ2-7, with 7 bases aligning to TRBD1. The CDR3 holds 16 amino acids from the cysteine to the phenylalanine. Only the CDR3 DNA stays, 48 bases, in frame from base 1. CDR1 MDHEN and CDR2 SYDVKM were looked up in the germline V gene. V is pruned by 4 bases and J by 5 bases, leaving 14 bases of the junction without a gene match.